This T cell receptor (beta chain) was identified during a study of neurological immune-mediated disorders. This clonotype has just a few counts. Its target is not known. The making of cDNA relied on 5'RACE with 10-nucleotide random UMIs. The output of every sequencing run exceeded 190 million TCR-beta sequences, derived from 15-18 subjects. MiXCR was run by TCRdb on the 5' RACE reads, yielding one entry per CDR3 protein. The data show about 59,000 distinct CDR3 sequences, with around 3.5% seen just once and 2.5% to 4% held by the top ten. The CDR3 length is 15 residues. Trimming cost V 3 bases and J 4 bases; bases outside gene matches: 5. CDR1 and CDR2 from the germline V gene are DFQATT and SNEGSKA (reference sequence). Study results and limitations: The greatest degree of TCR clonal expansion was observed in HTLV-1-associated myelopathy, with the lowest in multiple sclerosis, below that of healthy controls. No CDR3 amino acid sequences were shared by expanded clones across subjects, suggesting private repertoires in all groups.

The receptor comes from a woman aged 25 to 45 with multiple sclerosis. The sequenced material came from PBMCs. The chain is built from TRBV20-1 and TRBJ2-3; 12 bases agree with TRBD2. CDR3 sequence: CSARTSGSISDTQYF. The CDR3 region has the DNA TGCAGTGCTAGGACTAGCGGGAGTATCTCAGATACGCAGTATTTT.